This T cell receptor beta chain was found in a study of T cells in Graves' hyperthyroidism and ophthalmopathy. Amplification yielded TCR beta CDR3 regions, with RNA transcripts as the source. The TCR CDR3 first-round RT-PCR relied on the HTBI primer set. TCRdb redid the calling of the multiplex PCR reads with MiXCR, one entry per CDR3 protein. The table has over 700,000 distinct CDR3 sequences, 38% seen once. As to this clonotype: The CDR3 ends on some other residue instead of the conserved phenylalanine or tryptophan, so this is likely a read error. It is unclear where the CDR3 begins or ends on the DNA, so no DNA is shown, and the CDR3 is as TCRdb lists it.

Germline V lookup: CDR1 SQVTM, CDR2 ANQGSEA. Termini included, the CDR3 measures 9 amino acids. Sequencing input: blood. The genes are TRBV29-1 and TRBJ1-4; the table calls TRBD1, which could not be checked here. This clonotype originated in a man aged 18 to 30 with Graves' hyperthyroidism. The CDR3 is CSVRQESNY.